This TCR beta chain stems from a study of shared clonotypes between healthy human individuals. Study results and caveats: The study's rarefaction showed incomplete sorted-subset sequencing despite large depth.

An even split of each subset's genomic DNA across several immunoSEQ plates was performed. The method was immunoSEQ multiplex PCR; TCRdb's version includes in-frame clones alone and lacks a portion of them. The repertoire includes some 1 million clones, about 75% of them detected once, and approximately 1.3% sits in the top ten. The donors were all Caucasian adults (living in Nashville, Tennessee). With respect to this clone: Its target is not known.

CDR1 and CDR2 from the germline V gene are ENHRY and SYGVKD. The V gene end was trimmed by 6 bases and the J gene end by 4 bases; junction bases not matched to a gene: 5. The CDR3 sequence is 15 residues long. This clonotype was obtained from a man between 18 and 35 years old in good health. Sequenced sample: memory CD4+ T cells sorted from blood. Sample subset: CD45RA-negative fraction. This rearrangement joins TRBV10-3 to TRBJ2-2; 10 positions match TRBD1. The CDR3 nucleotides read TGTGCCATCAGGGCCGGGACAGGGGCCACCGGGGAGCTGTTTTTT. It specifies CAIRAGTGATGELFF.